This T cell receptor (beta chain) was profiled in a study of blood T cell repertoires in COVID-19. Looking at the study overall: COVID-19 samples, acute and convalescent, were from the United States, Italy and Spain. Nucleic acid was either cDNA or gDNA, and it came from T cells, B-cell-depleted T cells, or PBMCs.

In the original processing: Amplification with reference gene primers provided the estimates of nucleated cell counts. Clones were read by immunoSEQ multiplex PCR, and TCRdb kept only the in-frame ones, dropping some. The V and J calls and clone size come from that table; D and trimming were worked out from the DNA. The sample has around 250,000 clones; more than 85% are singletons. The ends were cut back, 3 bases at V and 7 bases at J, with 10 bases in the middle. In germline, CDR1 is MNHEY, CDR2 SVGAGI. The length of the CDR3 is 14 residues. Sequencing was carried out using peripheral blood. The gene calls are TRBV6-5 and TRBJ1-6; D unclear. The sequence was collected from a woman in her 70s with active or convalescent COVID-19. CDR3 residues: CASSYVPLNSPLHF. The CDR3 DNA reads TGTGCCAGCAGTTATGTCCCCTTAAATTCACCCCTCCACTTT.